This entry lists 25 T cell receptor beta chains sequenced from one sample in a study of post-analysis software for immune sequencing data. Study outcomes and limitations: Roughly 5 TRBV segments occurring more often in patients than controls included TRBV5-6, TRBV5-1 and TRBV20-1.

Libraries were made from TCR beta cDNA, and they carried unique molecular identifiers. TCRdb called the PCR reads again in MiXCR, with one record for every CDR3 protein. The table records 400,000 to 500,000 distinct CDR3 sequences, 35% to 45% of them present only once. The antigens these receptors bind are not known. Source material: blood. These receptors were taken from a girl aged 2 to 9 with multiple sclerosis.

V and J are TRBV6-1 and TRBJ2-4; 14 bases match TRBD2. Per germline, CDR1 MNHNS and CDR2 SASEGT. The CDR3 has 17 residues. Trimming at V came to 6 bases and at J to 8 bases, leaving 12 bases not matched to a gene. The CDR3 loop is CASSRDPGLAGEHIQYF. The CDR3 DNA follows: TGTGCCAGCAGCCGAGACCCGGGACTAGCGGGAGAACACATTCAGTACTTC.

This clonotype was detected a few times. This CDR3 is CASSYGTSETQYF. CDR3 in DNA: TGTGCCAGCAGCTATGGGACTAGCGAGACCCAGTACTTC. The chain is built from TRBV7-6 and TRBJ2-7; TRBD2 agrees at 9 bases. The closer fit of TRBJ2-5 to the DNA end suggests the J call may be wrong. CDR3 size: 13 residues. The germline V gene has CDR1 SGHVS and CDR2 FNYEAQ.

V is TRBV20-1 and J is TRBJ2-1, with D tentatively TRBD2 (5 bases). There are 12 residues in the CDR3. Germline lookup yields CDR1 DFQATT and CDR2 SNEGSKA (reference sequence). Trimming took 5 bases from V and 7 from J, leaving 12 bases between them. CDR3 sequence: CSAPTSWNEQFF. The CDR3 DNA is TGCAGTGCTCCCACTAGTTGGAATGAGCAGTTCTTC.

There are a few counts of this clonotype. This chain links TRBV20-1 with TRBJ2-3; TRBD2 matches 13 bases. The CDR3 spans 15 residues. The germline V gene encodes CDR1 DFQATT and CDR2 SNEGSKA (reference sequence). V was pared by 5 bases and J by 4 bases, with 6 bases of the junction left unmatched. The CDR3 region is CSALTGTSGADTQYF. CDR3 DNA sequence: TGCAGTGCTCTTACCGGGACTAGCGGGGCAGATACGCAGTATTTT.

This clonotype has a count of ten or more. The CDR3 protein is CSVEGGGTTYEQYF. DNA of the CDR3: TGCAGCGTTGAAGGAGGCGGGACAACCTACGAGCAGTACTTC. This rearrangement joins TRBV29-1 to TRBJ2-7, with D perhaps assigned TRBD1 or TRBD2 (6 bases each). Germline V gene lookup returns CDR1 SQVTM and CDR2 ANQGSEA. V lost 1 base to trimming and J lost 2 bases, with 12 bases between them. This CDR3 comprises 14 residues.

This clonotype has a handful of counts. The chain links TRBV6-6 to TRBJ2-3; 10 bases match TRBD2. The CDR3 is 15 amino acids. Germline CDR1 MNHNY, CDR2 SVGAGI (reference sequence). V lost 2 bases to trimming and J lost 5 bases; unmatched junction nucleotides: 4. The CDR3 spells CASSYASGRGDTQYF. CDR3 bases: TGTGCCAGCAGTTACGCTAGCGGGAGAGGAGATACGCAGTATTTT.

The rearrangement links TRBV14 to TRBJ1-2; D gene uncertain. V was pared by 1 base and J by 5 bases, with 5 bases between. CDR3 length: 12 amino acids. In germline, CDR1 is SGHDN, CDR2 FVKESK. CDR3 region: CASSQVRYGYTF. The CDR3 region has the DNA TGTGCCAGCAGCCAAGTTAGATATGGCTACACCTTC.

A remark on this clonotype: Relative to the germline gene, one junction end is altered; a read error may explain this. The gene calls are TRBV24-1 and TRBJ2-1; 11 positions match TRBD1. This CDR3 contains 15 residues. The V gene's germline CDR1 is KGHDR and CDR2 SFDVKD. The CDR3 here is CATSRGQGDNNEQVF. CDR3 sequence (DNA): TGTGCCACCAGCCGGGGACAGGGGGACAACAATGAGCAGGTCTTC.

This clonotype appeared a few times. The chain recombines TRBV7-9 with TRBJ2-5, with 7 positions matching TRBD1. The CDR3 sequence is 14 residues long. V was pared by 5 bases and J by 3 bases, with 6 bases of the junction left unmatched. Germline CDR1 reads SEHNR; CDR2 reads FQNEAQ (reference sequence). For the CDR3, the DNA is TGTGCCAGCAGCACCACCGGGACAGAAGAGACCCAGTACTTC. Translating gives CASSTTGTEETQYF.

J is TRBJ2-1 and V is TRBV20-1; 7 bases agree with TRBD2. Germline values: CDR1 DFQATT, CDR2 SNEGSKA (reference sequence). CDR3 size: 14 residues. V gave up 6 bases and J gave up 2 bases; unmatched junction bases: 7. CDR3 sequence (DNA): TGCAGTGCCCACCCGGGACTACCCTACAATGAGCAGTTCTTC. Amino acids: CSAHPGLPYNEQFF.

In this sample, this clonotype turned up a few times. The V gene is TRBV6-5, the J gene TRBJ1-1; TRBD1 aligns across 7 bases. Germline V gene sequence: CDR1 MNHEY, CDR2 SVGAGI. Trimming cost V 6 bases and J 5 bases; bases outside gene matches: 12. This CDR3 comprises 15 residues. This chain's CDR3 is CASRSGNSQGTEAFF. In nucleotides, the CDR3 is TGTGCCAGCAGATCCGGGAATTCACAGGGGACTGAAGCTTTCTTT.

V usage is TRBV11-2 and J usage is TRBJ2-1; 8 bases align to TRBD2. This CDR3 spans 16 amino acids. Per the germline V gene, CDR1 is SGHAT and CDR2 is FQNNGV. The J segment lost 4 bases and the V segment lost 3 bases, leaving 8 bases of the junction unmatched. The CDR3 reads CASSFSSGVIYNEQFF. CDR3 nucleotides: TGTGCCAGCAGCTTTAGTAGCGGGGTTATTTACAATGAGCAGTTCTTC.

This clonotype showed up just a few times. This chain connects TRBV28 to TRBJ2-3, with D uncertain. The CDR3 sequence is 13 residues long. Germline V gene lookup returns CDR1 MDHEN and CDR2 SYDVKM. V gave up 5 bases and J gave up 4 bases, with 10 bases separating them. The DNA of the CDR3 is TGTGCCAGCAGTCCGGCCCCCCCAGATACGCAGTATTTT. Translation gives CASSPAPPDTQYF.

A note on this clonotype: Here the CDR3 omits its conserved ending phenylalanine or tryptophan, so a read error is the likely source. The chain carries TRBV6-2 or TRBV6-3 and TRBJ2-4, with 14 bases lining up with TRBD2. Germline V CDR1 and CDR2: MNHEY, SVGEGT. The V gene end was trimmed by 5 bases and the J gene end by 6 bases; junction bases not matched to a gene: 12. The CDR3 sequence is 18 residues long. Written as DNA, the CDR3 is TGTGCCAGCAGTACTCTGAGACTAGCGGGAGGGGATTCAAACATTCAGTACTCC. It yields the protein CASSTLRLAGGDSNIQYS.

This clonotype was seen only a few times. The chain employs TRBV7-3 and TRBJ2-7, with TRBD2 matching over 10 bases. Germline lookup yields CDR1 SGHTA and CDR2 FQGTGA. The CDR3 consists of 15 residues. Germline trimming cut 3 bases from V and 4 bases from J; bases unmatched to any gene: 6. CDR3 loop: CASSFGTSDWYEQYF. CDR3 DNA sequence: TGTGCCAGCAGCTTCGGGACTAGCGATTGGTACGAGCAGTACTTC.

This rearrangement joins TRBV20-1 to TRBJ2-1; TRBD2 aligns across 9 bases. Unmatched junction bases numbered 7, after V lost 2 bases and J lost 5 bases. The CDR3 is 15 residues long. The V gene's germline CDR1 is DFQATT and CDR2 SNEGSKA (reference sequence). The CDR3 DNA reads TGCAGTGCTAGAAGAGCGGGAGGTCCTAACAATGAGCAGTTCTTC. Translation: CSARRAGGPNNEQFF.

The CDR3 nucleotides read TGTGCCAGCAGCCACCAAGGCACAGGGGGGTACGAGCAGTACTTC. Translation: CASSHQGTGGYEQYF. This sequence joins TRBV27 and TRBJ2-7, with TRBD1 matching 8 bases. This CDR3 spans 15 amino acids. The germline gives CDR1 MNHEY, CDR2 SMNVEV (reference sequence). V gave up 6 bases and J gave up 4 bases; unmatched junction bases: 11.

V is TRBV27 and J is TRBJ1-6; D is perhaps TRBD1 (6 bases). CDR3 length: 15 amino acids. Trimming took 6 bases from V and 7 from J, leaving 16 bases between them. Germline V gene lookup returns CDR1 MNHEY and CDR2 SMNVEV (reference sequence). The CDR3: CASREWGAQNSPLHF. The CDR3 coding sequence is TGTGCCAGCAGAGAATGGGGGGCGCAAAATTCACCCCTCCACTTT.

This clonotype was seen a handful of times. This chain connects TRBV20-1 to TRBJ1-5; possible D gene TRBD1, 5 bases. Germline V gene sequence: CDR1 DFQATT, CDR2 SNEGSKA (reference sequence). V was clipped by 3 bases and J by 7 bases, with 16 bases between them. The CDR3 totals 14 residues. CDR3 sequence reads: CSASASQGRQPQHF. DNA for the CDR3: TGCAGTGCTAGCGCAAGTCAGGGCAGGCAGCCCCAGCATTTT.

This clonotype was recorded a few times. The gene calls are TRBV20-1 and TRBJ2-7, with 7 nucleotides matching TRBD1. The J segment lost 2 bases and the V segment lost 3 bases, leaving 7 bases of the junction unmatched. The germline gives CDR1 DFQATT, CDR2 SNEGSKA (reference sequence). This CDR3 has 14 amino acids. The CDR3 loop reads CSARPTGWAYEQYF. Written as DNA, the CDR3 is TGCAGTGCTAGGCCGACAGGGTGGGCCTACGAGCAGTACTTC.

CDR3 nucleotides: TGTGCCAGCCTAAGCTGGGGACAGGGGAATCAGCCCCAGCATTTT. Protein product: CASLSWGQGNQPQHF. The gene calls are TRBV28 and TRBJ1-5; TRBD1 matches at 10 bases. CDR1 is MDHEN and CDR2 is SYDVKM in the germline V gene. Trimming at V came to 8 bases and at J to 4 bases, leaving 8 bases not matched to a gene. This CDR3 spans 15 amino acids.

This chain connects TRBV11-2 to TRBJ2-3, with 10 bases identical to TRBD2. Trimming removed 4 bases from V and 5 bases from J; junction bases left unmatched: 24. The CDR3 totals 21 residues. CDR1 SGHAT and CDR2 FQNNGV come from the germline V gene. The CDR3 DNA reads TGTGCCAGCAGCTCCCACGCCTGGAGACTAAAGCGGGAGGGCCGAGGAGATACGCAGTATTTT. It encodes CASSSHAWRLKREGRGDTQYF.

The chain recombines TRBV7-6 with TRBJ1-2; 7 bases fit TRBD1. The germline CDR1 and CDR2 sequences are SGHVS and FNYEAQ. Germline trimming cut 4 bases from V and 5 bases from J; bases unmatched to any gene: 7. This CDR3 contains 14 residues. CDR3 nucleotide sequence: TGTGCCAGCAGCTCTAAGGGGGCGCAATATGGCTACACCTTC. Protein sequence: CASSSKGAQYGYTF. The full variable domain, completed using reference TRBV7-6 and TRBJ1-2, is GAGVSQSPRYKVTKRGQDVALRCDPISGHVSLYWYRQALGQGPEFLTYFNYEAQQDKSGLPNDRFSAERPEGSISTLTIQRTEQRDSAMYRCASSSKGAQYGYTFGSGTRLTVV.

A few counts support this clonotype. The junction differs from germline at one of its ends, possibly a read error. The V call is TRBV5-6, the J call TRBJ2-5; 9 bases are a match to TRBD2. The CDR3 loop spans 14 amino acids. Per the germline V gene, CDR1 is SGHDT and CDR2 is YYEEEE. The CDR3 here is CASSLELAGWTQYF. The CDR3 DNA reads TGTGCTAGCAGCTTGGAGCTAGCGGGGTGGACCCAGTACTTC.

This clonotype was detected a few times. The chain employs TRBV7-2 and TRBJ2-3, with 11 bases lining up with TRBD2. CDR3 size: 17 residues. Germline CDR1 is SGHTA and CDR2 is FQGNSA. J gave up 6 bases and V 3 bases, and 11 bases lay outside the gene matches. This chain's CDR3 is CASSFSGTSGRRDTQYF. The CDR3 DNA sequence: TGTGCCAGCAGCTTCTCCGGGACTAGCGGCCGTAGGGATACGCAGTATTTT.